This T cell receptor beta chain came from a study of T cell responses to AZD1222 COVID-19 vaccine. Study-wide findings and caveats: At baseline, seropositivity was found in only six or seven AZD1222 recipients. Females outnumbered males among donors, who were mostly white British; clonal diversity was possibly underestimated. Spike-wide coverage was observed for vaccine-associated CD4 TCRs, with dominant responses at 160-218 and 743-854.

Data came from immunoSEQ multiplex PCR; TCRdb stores just in-frame clones and leaves some out. The sample holds over 120,000 clones; roughly 87% are singletons and the top ten take roughly 1.7%. As for this clone: The antigen is unknown.

Trimming cost V 3 bases and J 1 base, with 12 bases left between them. The CDR3 has 15 residues. The germline V gene has CDR1 LNHDA and CDR2 SQIVND (reference sequence). Second-dose timings of about 4 or about 12 weeks were pooled. This chain joins TRBV19 and TRBJ1-1; D perhaps matches TRBD1 (5 bases). The sequence derives from an adult who received the AZD1222 COVID-19 vaccine. The sequenced sample was peripheral blood, obtained 28 days after the second AZD1222 dose. As DNA, the CDR3 is TGTGCCAGTAGTATCACCGGGGCGGGGAACACTGAAGCTTTCTTT. Amino acid sequence: CASSITGAGNTEAFF.